Listed here are 5 T cell receptor beta chains from one sample, sequenced in a study of cytomegalovirus exposure and HLA in healthy donors. A multiplex PCR was run with 60 Vbeta primers and 13 Jbeta primers. Assay: immunoSEQ multiplex PCR; the TCRdb copy retains only in-frame clones and omits some. The sample includes tens of thousands of clones, about 9.5% of them seen just once. The specimen was PBMCs. The origin of the receptors is a man aged 55-75 years in good health and CMV-seropositive.

This clone was recorded a few times. This sequence joins TRBV30 and TRBJ1-1, with D possibly being TRBD1 (5 bases). The CDR3 totals 15 residues. Between the trimmed V and J ends, which lost 4 bases and 1 base, there was a span of 16 bases. CDR1 is GTSNPN and CDR2 is SVGIG in the germline V gene (reference sequence). CDR3 in amino acids: CAWTGVHPGNTEAFF. CDR3 DNA sequence: TGTGCCTGGACGGGGGTCCACCCAGGGAACACTGAAGCTTTCTTT.

The chain carries TRBV7-2 and TRBJ2-3; a weak D match, TRBD2 (6 bases). Trimming removed 0 bases at V and 4 bases at J, with 11 bases between. This CDR3 is 15 amino acids long. Germline CDR1 reads SGHTA; CDR2 reads FQGNSA. CDR3 sequence: CASSLATGAADTQYF. In nucleotides, the CDR3 is TGTGCCAGCAGCTTAGCCACGGGAGCAGCAGATACGCAGTATTTT.

The chain combines TRBV6-5 with TRBJ1-1; 7 bases match TRBD1. This CDR3 has 14 residues. Germline CDR1 reads MNHEY; CDR2 reads SVGAGI. V gave up 2 bases and J gave up 1 base; unmatched junction bases: 1. The CDR3 is CASSYRGPNTEAFF. The CDR3 DNA reads as TGTGCCAGCAGTTACAGGGGGCCGAACACTGAAGCTTTCTTT.

This chain joins TRBV5-4 and TRBJ1-1; perhaps TRBD1 as D (5 bases). Trimming took 4 bases from V and 1 from J, leaving 14 bases between them. The CDR3 covers 15 residues. Germline CDR1 and CDR2: SGHNT and YYREEE (reference sequence). The CDR3 protein is CASSPALGGNTEAFF. The CDR3 DNA reads as TGTGCCAGCAGCCCAGCCTTGGGGGGGAACACTGAAGCTTTCTTT.

The J gene is TRBJ2-4, the V gene TRBV27, with D possibly TRBD1 on 6 matching bases. The germline V gene has CDR1 MNHEY and CDR2 SMNVEV (reference sequence). The CDR3 has 17 amino acids. The V gene lost 5 bases and the J gene lost 0 bases, with 17 bases spanning the gap. The CDR3 loop is CASSPNGQFLAKNIQYF. The DNA for the CDR3 is TGTGCCAGCAGTCCTAACGGACAGTTTCTAGCCAAAAACATTCAGTACTTC.